This TCR beta chain was recorded in a study of CD8 T cells in ankylosing spondylitis. Study findings and constraints: Ankylosing spondylitis blood appeared to carry a characteristic TCR beta motif of roughly 8 highly homologous variants.

Note on this clonotype: Its target is not known.

The CDR3 totals 14 residues. Germline values: CDR1 ENHRY, CDR2 SYGVKD. Trimming cost V 4 bases and J 4 bases; bases outside gene matches: 1. For TCR beta, libraries came from quantitative 5'-RACE with molecular barcodes. TCRdb re-analysed the 5' RACE reads in MiXCR, keeping a single row per CDR3 protein. The table records around 770,000 distinct CDR3 sequences, approximately 12% of them present only once. This sequence joins TRBV10-3 and TRBJ2-5, with 12 bases that match TRBD2. The sample taken for sequencing was blood, either unsorted or a sorted T cell fraction (not recorded which). The TCR originated in a male donor with ankylosing spondylitis. In nucleotides, the CDR3 is TGTGCCATCAGTGTACTAGCGGGGGGAGAGACCCAGTACTTC. It translates to CAISVLAGGETQYF.